The 18 T cell receptor beta chains listed next were all sequenced from one sample in a study of blood T cells in healthy people across ages. Using a J-beta primer mix together with a sample-barcoded 5' primer, a second PCR was run for roughly 6 to 11 cycles. MiXCR, applied by TCRdb to the 5' RACE reads, yields one record per CDR3 protein. The sample contains about 1,400,000 distinct CDR3 sequences, approximately 59% of which appear only once. The sample comprised blood. These receptor sequences come from a man younger than 35 in good health.

This clonotype occurred a few times. The V gene is TRBV29-1, the J gene TRBJ2-3; D gene uncertain. Looked up from germline, CDR1 is SQVTM and CDR2 is ANQGSEA. Trimming removed 0 bases at V and 6 bases at J, with 7 bases between. This CDR3 spans 12 amino acids. CDR3 sequence reads: CSVEDTGDTQYF. DNA of the CDR3: TGCAGCGTTGAAGATACCGGGGATACGCAGTATTTT.

The J gene is TRBJ1-2, the V gene TRBV25-1, with 10 nucleotides matching TRBD1. After removal of 8 bases from V and 5 bases from J, the junction contained 8 bases not matched to a gene. The CDR3 totals 14 residues. Germline V gene data show CDR1 as MGHDK and CDR2 as SYGVNS. The chain's CDR3 is CASGTGTGEYGYTF. The CDR3 DNA follows: TGTGCCAGCGGCACCGGGACAGGGGAATATGGCTACACCTTC.

This clonotype was detected only a few times. The chain links TRBV6-1 to TRBJ1-6, with 7 bases fitting TRBD1. The CDR3 sequence is 16 residues long. With V trimmed by 4 bases and J by 6 bases, 9 bases remained unmatched. Germline V gives CDR1 MNHNS, CDR2 SASEGT. Written as DNA, the CDR3 is TGTGCCAGCAGTGCCCCAGCCGGGACAGCTAATTCACCCCTCCACTTT. Its translation is CASSAPAGTANSPLHF.

The V and J genes are TRBV7-2 and TRBJ2-3, with TRBD2 identical over 10 bases. The V gene's germline CDR1 is SGHTA and CDR2 FQGNSA. The length of the CDR3 is 19 residues. Germline trimming cut 2 bases from V and 5 bases from J; bases unmatched to any gene: 16. The CDR3, as DNA: TGTGCCAGCAGCTTACGCTTCTTTCTCAGCGGGGGGGCTGGAGATACGCAGTATTTT. This sequence encodes CASSLRFFLSGGAGDTQYF. Using reference TRBV7-2 and TRBJ2-3 for the parts outside the CDR3, the full variable domain is GAGVSQSPSNKVTEKGKDVELRCDPISGHTALYWYRQSLGQGLEFLIYFQGNSAPDKSGLPSDRFSAERTGGSVSTLTIQRTQQEDSAVYLCASSLRFFLSGGAGDTQYFGPGTRLTVL.

This rearrangement joins TRBV4-1 to TRBJ2-3; 11 nucleotides align to TRBD2. The CDR3 runs to 16 residues. The trim removed 1 base at V and 2 bases at J, leaving 2 bases unmatched. CDR1 is MGHRA and CDR2 is YSYEKL in the germline V gene. The CDR3 coding sequence is TGCGCCAGCAGCCAAGGACTAGCGGGAAACACAGATACGCAGTATTTT. It codes for CASSQGLAGNTDTQYF.

CDR3 bases: TGTGCCAGCAGCCAGGCATTCGGCTACAACACCGGGGAGCTGTTTTTT. Its translation is CASSQAFGYNTGELFF. V and J are TRBV3-1 and TRBJ2-2; D gene unclear. Germline values: CDR1 LGHDT, CDR2 YNNKEL (reference sequence). Deletions cut 3 bases from V and 2 bases from J, with 13 bases between. The CDR3 spans 16 residues.

This chain joins TRBV2 and TRBJ2-3, with 9 bases aligning to TRBD2. Trimming cost V 7 bases and J 6 bases; bases outside gene matches: 5. The V gene's germline CDR1 is SNHLY and CDR2 FYNNEI. This CDR3 is 13 amino acids long. CDR3 in DNA: TGTGCCAGCAATATAGCGGGGGTTGATACGCAGTATTTT. It yields the protein CASNIAGVDTQYF.

This clonotype was counted only a few times. The J gene is TRBJ2-3, the V gene TRBV29-1; D is undetermined. The germline V and J ends were trimmed by 4 bases and 0 bases, with 11 bases remaining between them. From germline, CDR1 is SQVTM and CDR2 ANQGSEA. The CDR3 consists of 14 residues. CDR3 protein: CSVVVFISTDTQYF. The CDR3 bases are TGCAGCGTTGTTGTCTTTATTAGCACAGATACGCAGTATTTT.

This rearrangement joins TRBV3-1 to TRBJ1-4, with D hard to call. CDR1 and CDR2 from the germline V gene are LGHDT and YNNKEL (reference sequence). This CDR3 contains 16 residues. The V and J ends lost 3 bases and 4 bases respectively, with 15 bases between them. In DNA, the CDR3 is TGTGCCAGCAGCCAGCCAACAGCTTCACTTAATGAAAAACTGTTTTTT. It encodes CASSQPTASLNEKLFF.

This chain connects TRBV6-5 to TRBJ2-5, with D tentatively TRBD2 (6 bases). Germline V lookup: CDR1 MNHEY, CDR2 SVGAGI. Between the trimmed V and J ends, which lost 0 bases and 5 bases, there was a span of 13 bases. There are 15 residues in the CDR3. The CDR3: CASSYSVAGRETQYF. The CDR3 coding sequence is TGTGCCAGCAGTTACTCCGTCGCGGGGCGGGAGACCCAGTACTTC.

This rearrangement joins TRBV3-1 to TRBJ2-3; D remains ambiguous. Germline CDR1 reads LGHDT; CDR2 reads YNNKEL (reference sequence). V was shortened by 1 base and J by 7 bases, with 9 bases between the two germline ends. The CDR3 is made up of 13 amino acids. The CDR3 DNA follows: TGTGCCAGCAGCCAAGGTGGGCCGAATACGCAGTATTTT. Translating gives CASSQGGPNTQYF.

The chain links TRBV11-2 to TRBJ2-4; 10 nucleotides line up with TRBD2. The DNA end is more similar to TRBJ2-7, so the J call may be wrong. This CDR3 has 16 amino acids. From germline, CDR1 is SGHAT and CDR2 FQNNGV. CDR3: CASSPPSTSGFYEQYF. CDR3 nucleotides: TGTGCCAGCAGCCCTCCCTCGACTAGCGGGTTCTACGAGCAGTACTTC.

The chain is built from TRBV5-1 and TRBJ2-7, with TRBD1 matching 8 bases. This CDR3 region has 13 residues. CDR1 and CDR2 (germline): SGHRS, YFSETQ. V shed 2 bases, J shed 6 bases, and the junction held 4 bases outside the gene matches. CDR3 sequence: CASSLTDRGEQYF. CDR3 bases: TGCGCCAGCAGCTTAACAGACAGGGGCGAGCAGTACTTC. Full variable domain (outside the CDR3, taken from reference TRBV5-1 and TRBJ2-7): KAGVTQTPRYLIKTRGQQVTLSCSPISGHRSVSWYQQTPGQGLQFLFEYFSETQRNKGNFPGRFSGRQFSNSRSEMNVSTLELGDSALYLCASSLTDRGEQYFGPGTRLTVT.

V is TRBV6-5 and J is TRBJ1-3; D not certain. Trimming took off 5 bases at V and 14 bases at J, with 16 bases between the two ends. The CDR3 sequence is 12 residues long. Germline V lookup: CDR1 MNHEY, CDR2 SVGAGI. The CDR3 DNA reads as TGTGCCAGCAGTCCCCTCACCGGGAAGGTATATTTT. Protein sequence: CASSPLTGKVYF.

The chain carries TRBV7-2 and TRBJ2-3, with D maybe TRBD2 (6 bases). This CDR3 has 16 residues. Trimming pared 8 bases from V and 4 bases from J, leaving 22 bases between. Germline-derived CDR1 and CDR2 are SGHTA and FQGNSA. CDR3 in amino acids: CASGDPGRTFPDTQYF. The CDR3 nucleotides read TGTGCCAGCGGGGATCCGGGGAGGACTTTCCCAGATACGCAGTATTTT.

The chain employs TRBV20-1 and TRBJ2-1; 9 nucleotides align to TRBD2. The CDR3 length is 16 residues. J gave up 8 bases and V 2 bases, and 13 bases lay outside the gene matches. Germline CDR1 reads DFQATT; CDR2 reads SNEGSKA (reference sequence). The CDR3 protein is CSARPLLAGVVHEQFF. The CDR3 DNA follows: TGCAGTGCTAGACCCCTATTAGCGGGAGTAGTACATGAGCAGTTCTTC.

This clonotype was recorded once. The chain links TRBV12-3 or TRBV12-4 to TRBJ2-4; TRBD2 might be the D (7 bases). The end of the DNA is better explained by TRBJ2-5, so the J call may be wrong. The CDR3 length is 16 residues. CDR3 residues: CASSSRGGAVVETQYF. In nucleotides, the CDR3 is TGTGCCAGCAGTTCGAGAGGGGGGGCGGTGGTAGAGACCCAGTACTTC.

V is TRBV10-3 and J is TRBJ1-1; D not resolved. This CDR3 comprises 13 residues. Trimming removed 3 bases at V and 5 bases at J, with 10 bases between. Germline V gene data show CDR1 as ENHRY and CDR2 as SYGVKD. The CDR3 DNA reads TGTGCCATCAGTGACAACCGCGGGACTGAAGCTTTCTTT. Amino acid sequence: CAISDNRGTEAFF.